Following are 23 T cell receptor beta chains from one sample sequenced in a study of long-term antiretroviral therapy in people with HIV. Survey level was the resolution at which the v3.0 immunoSEQ assay ran. The data were produced by immunoSEQ multiplex PCR, yet TCRdb's version contains in-frame clones alone and is incomplete. The repertoire consists of roughly 28,000 clones, with about 95% occurring once and the leading ten covering approximately 8.8%. Material: unsorted PBMCs, obtained 5.3 years after starting antiretroviral therapy. These receptors originate from a man aged 25 to 45 with HIV.

The rearrangement joins TRBV5-4 to TRBJ2-2; 13 bases agree with TRBD2. V dropped 0 bases and J dropped 6; count of bases not matched to a gene: 5. Germline assignment: CDR1 SGHNT and CDR2 YYREEE (reference sequence). This CDR3 has 17 residues. Here the CDR3 DNA reads TGTGCCAGCAGCTTGGCGACTAGCGGGAGGCTCGCCGGGGAGCTGTTTTTT. Translated, it gives CASSLATSGRLAGELFF.

CDR3 protein: CASSPGWAGTEAFF. The CDR3, as DNA: TGTGCCAGCTCACCGGGTTGGGCGGGCACTGAAGCTTTCTTT. The gene calls are TRBV18 and TRBJ1-1; D gene unclear. CDR1 and CDR2 (germline): KGHSH, LQKENI. V shed 3 bases and J shed 4 bases, with 12 bases lying between them. CDR3 size: 14 residues. The variable domain in full, with the rest retrieved from reference TRBV18 and TRBJ1-1, is NAGVMQNPRHLVRRRGQEARLRCSPMKGHSHVYWYRQLPEEGLKFMVYLQKENIIDESGMPKERFSAEFPKEGPSILRIQQVVRGDSAAYFCASSPGWAGTEAFFGQGTRLTVV.

V is TRBV2 and J is TRBJ2-1; either TRBD1 or TRBD2 may supply D (5 bases each). Germline V gene lookup returns CDR1 SNHLY and CDR2 FYNNEI. The CDR3 loop spans 12 amino acids. V dropped 3 bases and J dropped 11 bases, with 11 bases sitting between them. CDR3 in amino acids: CASSDRDGKQFF. CDR3 nucleotide sequence: TGTGCCAGCAGTGACCGGGACGGCAAGCAGTTCTTC.

The chain is built from TRBV6-1 and TRBJ2-5; a weak D match, TRBD2 (7 bases). V lost 7 bases and J lost 7, with 13 bases in between. The CDR3 is 12 residues long. In germline, CDR1 is MNHNS, CDR2 SASEGT. As DNA, the CDR3 is TGTGCCAGCACCAGGGGAGGGGGGACCCAGTACTTC. Protein sequence: CASTRGGGTQYF.

The rearrangement uses TRBV27 and TRBJ2-7; D gene unclear. This CDR3 has 14 residues. The ends were cut back, 2 bases at V and 2 bases at J, with 10 bases in the middle. Germline lookup yields CDR1 MNHEY and CDR2 SMNVEV (reference sequence). CDR3: CASSLKQTTYEQYF. In DNA, the CDR3 is TGTGCCAGCAGTTTAAAACAGACAACCTACGAGCAGTACTTC.

The DNA for the CDR3 is TGTGCCAGCAGCCCCTGGGCGGGGGGTAAAGAGACCCAGTACTTC. Protein: CASSPWAGGKETQYF. V and J are TRBV13 and TRBJ2-5, with TRBD2 matching 8 bases. There are 15 residues in the CDR3. Germline trimming cut 5 bases from V and 3 bases from J; bases unmatched to any gene: 8. Looked up from germline, CDR1 is PRHDT and CDR2 is FYEKMQ (reference sequence).

J is TRBJ1-5 and V is TRBV2; the D gene is possibly TRBD1 (6 bases). Trimming pared 8 bases from V and 4 bases from J, leaving 12 bases between. This CDR3 is built from 13 residues. CDR1 and CDR2 from the germline V gene are SNHLY and FYNNEI. The CDR3 coding sequence is TGTGCCAGCCGACAGGACGGTAATCAGCCCCAGCATTTT. Amino acids: CASRQDGNQPQHF.

The genes are TRBV5-6 and TRBJ2-3; D remains ambiguous. CDR3 length: 14 amino acids. The V gene lost 2 bases and the J gene lost 5 bases, with 12 bases spanning the gap. Per the germline V gene, CDR1 is SGHDT and CDR2 is YYEEEE. CDR3 DNA sequence: TGTGCCAGCAGCTTAAGGACCACGCAAGATACGCAGTATTTT. Its translation: CASSLRTTQDTQYF.

The chain combines TRBV7-9 with TRBJ2-6; the D gene is possibly TRBD2 (5 bases). V was pared by 4 bases and J by 2 bases, with 9 bases between. In germline, CDR1 is SEHNR, CDR2 FQNEAQ (reference sequence). This CDR3 comprises 15 residues. CDR3 sequence: CASSSRGTGANVLTF. The CDR3 DNA is TGTGCCAGCAGCTCGCGAGGGACTGGGGCCAACGTCCTGACTTTC.

J is TRBJ2-3 and V is TRBV5-1; no clear D. The CDR3 has 14 amino acids. The V and J ends lost 0 bases and 2 bases respectively, with 7 bases between them. Germline CDR1 reads SGHRS; CDR2 reads YFSETQ. The CDR3 DNA is TGCGCCAGCAGCTTGGCCTTGATCACAGATACGCAGTATTTT. Translation: CASSLALITDTQYF.

The gene calls are TRBV11-3 and TRBJ2-7; the match to TRBD2 covers 12 bases. V dropped 5 bases and J dropped 6; count of bases not matched to a gene: 8. The CDR3 loop spans 15 amino acids. Germline CDR1 SGHNT, CDR2 YENEEA. The CDR3 DNA reads as TGTGCCAGCAGCCAAGGGGCTAGCGGGAGGGGCGAGCAGTACTTC. Its protein product is CASSQGASGRGEQYF.

CDR3 amino acids: CSAGETPANYGYTF. Here the CDR3 DNA reads TGCAGCGCTGGGGAGACCCCAGCTAACTATGGCTACACCTTC. This sequence joins TRBV29-1 and TRBJ1-2; D is unresolved. The length of the CDR3 is 14 residues. From germline, CDR1 is SQVTM and CDR2 ANQGSEA. Deletions cut 7 bases from V and 0 bases from J, with 15 bases between.

The chain joins TRBV6-4 to TRBJ1-2; D gene unclear. V lost 2 bases and J lost 0, with 10 bases in between. The CDR3 contains 15 residues. The germline V gene encodes CDR1 MRHNA and CDR2 SNTAGT. The chain's CDR3 is CASSDVEFPNYGYTF. The CDR3 coding sequence is TGTGCCAGCAGTGACGTCGAGTTTCCTAACTATGGCTACACCTTC.

V is TRBV5-1 and J is TRBJ2-1, with 8 bases aligning to TRBD1. The CDR3 covers 19 residues. Germline-derived CDR1 and CDR2 are SGHRS and YFSETQ. Germline trimming cut 3 bases from V and 2 bases from J; bases unmatched to any gene: 16. The CDR3 bases are TGCGCCAGCAGCTCGCCTTACGACCAGGGGGCGACCCCCTACAATGAGCAGTTCTTC. This gives the protein CASSSPYDQGATPYNEQFF.

V usage is TRBV7-2 and J usage is TRBJ1-5; D is undetermined. V lost 2 bases and J lost 6, with 17 bases in between. Germline V gene lookup returns CDR1 SGHTA and CDR2 FQGNSA. The CDR3 is 16 amino acids. CDR3 sequence: CASSLISPGAAQPQHF. Here the CDR3 DNA reads TGTGCCAGCAGCTTAATCAGTCCGGGTGCAGCTCAGCCCCAGCATTTT. Full variable domain (outside the CDR3, taken from reference TRBV7-2 and TRBJ1-5): GAGVSQSPSNKVTEKGKDVELRCDPISGHTALYWYRQSLGQGLEFLIYFQGNSAPDKSGLPSDRFSAERTGGSVSTLTIQRTQQEDSAVYLCASSLISPGAAQPQHFGDGTRLSIL.

The chain has TRBV11-2 and TRBJ1-1; D gene uncertain. This CDR3 is 13 amino acids long. CDR1 is SGHAT and CDR2 is FQNNGV in the germline V gene. V lost 0 bases, J lost 8 bases, and 10 bases lay in between. The CDR3 DNA sequence: TGTGCCAGCAGCTTAGACCGCTCGGGAGAAGCTTTCTTT. This sequence encodes CASSLDRSGEAFF. Full variable domain (remainder filled in from reference TRBV11-2 and TRBJ1-1): EAGVAQSPRYKIIEKRQSVAFWCNPISGHATLYWYQQILGQGPKLLIQFQNNGVVDDSQLPKDRFSAERLKGVDSTLKIQPAKLEDSAVYLCASSLDRSGEAFFGQGTRLTVV.

The chain links TRBV19 to TRBJ2-5, with 8 bases lining up with TRBD1. This CDR3 is built from 14 residues. Trimming took 5 bases from V and 1 from J; bases not matched to a gene: 3. Germline V CDR1 and CDR2: LNHDA, SQIVND (reference sequence). The CDR3 sequence is CASSSQGGQETQYF. In DNA, the CDR3 is TGTGCCAGTAGTTCACAGGGGGGCCAAGAGACCCAGTACTTC.

The chain uses TRBV11-2 and TRBJ2-1; D uncertain. Trimming took 3 bases from V and 5 from J, leaving 11 bases between them. The germline CDR1 and CDR2 sequences are SGHAT and FQNNGV. The CDR3 runs 14 residues. This CDR3 reads CASSLAHLNNEQFF. As DNA, the CDR3 is TGTGCCAGCAGCTTGGCACATCTAAACAATGAGCAGTTCTTC.

This chain connects TRBV6-1 to TRBJ2-2, with D unresolved. The length of the CDR3 is 14 residues. Germline V gene lookup returns CDR1 MNHNS and CDR2 SASEGT. V was cut by 3 bases and J by 9 bases, with 14 bases left in between. The CDR3 DNA is TGTGCCAGCAGTGACGGTAGTCGTCAGCGGGAGCTGTTTTTT. Translated: CASSDGSRQRELFF.

V usage is TRBV5-1 and J usage is TRBJ2-1; 10 bases are a match to TRBD1. Germline CDR1 reads SGHRS; CDR2 reads YFSETQ. The CDR3 totals 14 residues. After removal of 2 bases from V and 9 bases from J, the junction contained 5 bases not matched to a gene. The CDR3 DNA is TGCGCCAGCAGCTTAGGGACAGGGGAAGGTGAGCAGTTCTTC. Translating gives CASSLGTGEGEQFF.

This chain uses TRBV5-1 with TRBJ2-1; 10 bases align to TRBD2. CDR1 and CDR2 from the germline V gene are SGHRS and YFSETQ. The CDR3 is made up of 15 amino acids. V dropped 4 bases and J dropped 5; count of bases not matched to a gene: 6. Here the CDR3 DNA reads TGCGCCAGCAGCCTAATCGGACTAGCGGACAATGAGCAGTTCTTC. Translation gives CASSLIGLADNEQFF.

The chain joins TRBV2 to TRBJ2-2, with 7 positions matching TRBD2. V lost 7 bases to trimming and J lost 0 bases; unmatched junction nucleotides: 2. Germline CDR1 reads SNHLY; CDR2 reads FYNNEI. This CDR3 has 14 amino acids. The CDR3 loop reads CASMGLSNTGELFF. The DNA of the CDR3 is TGTGCCAGCATGGGACTATCGAACACCGGGGAGCTGTTTTTT.

CDR3 in amino acids: CAWSVARYSETQYF. The CDR3 DNA reads as TGTGCCTGGAGTGTAGCCAGGTACTCAGAGACCCAGTACTTC. J is TRBJ2-5 and V is TRBV30; D uncertain. V gave up 0 bases and J gave up 4 bases, with 12 bases separating them. This CDR3 contains 14 residues. Germline assignment: CDR1 GTSNPN and CDR2 SVGIG (reference sequence).